The rows below give T cell receptor beta chains drawn from one sample of a study of T cell responses to AZD1222 COVID-19 vaccine. Sequenced by immunoSEQ multiplex PCR; TCRdb stores in-frame clones only, minus some. The sample holds 200,000 or so clones, almost 95% seen once. Sequenced here: peripheral blood, sampled on day 0 of AZD1222 vaccination. The receptors derive from an adult in good health. CDR3s include the opening cysteine and the closing phenylalanine or tryptophan. A D gene is named only where the DNA matches it firmly. A row's size may be missing; if present it is once, few, many or a size class.

>TRBV6-2/TRBV6-3|-|TRBJ1-5|-
CASSPEGIGNQPQHF
TGTGCCAGCAGCCCGGAAGGGATCGGCAATCAGCCCCAGCATTTT
>TRBV6-6|-|TRBJ1-2|-
CASSYTNRDYGYTF
TGTGCCAGCAGTTACACTAACCGAGACTATGGCTACACCTTC
>TRBV3-1/TRBV3-2|-|TRBJ1-1|-
CASSHMNTEAFF
TGTGCCAGCAGCCATATGAACACTGAAGCTTTCTTT
>TRBV28|-|TRBJ1-4|-
CASSLPQGHWDEKLFF
TGTGCCAGCAGTTTACCCCAGGGGCATTGGGATGAAAAACTGTTTTTT
>TRBV28|few|TRBJ1-2|TRBD1
CASRGQANYGYTF
TGTGCCAGCAGGGGACAGGCCAACTATGGCTACACCTTC
>TRBV27|once|TRBJ1-4|-
CASRIHGNEKLFF
TGTGCCAGCAGGATCCACGGTAATGAAAAACTGTTTTTT
>TRBV28|-|TRBJ1-2|-
CASSFGGALEYGYTF
TGTGCCAGCAGTTTTGGTGGGGCTCTGGAATATGGCTACACCTTC
>TRBV11-3|-|TRBJ2-7|-
CASSLDPRDEQYF
TGTGCCAGCAGCTTAGATCCACGGGACGAGCAGTACTTC
>TRBV6-2/TRBV6-3|-|TRBJ2-7|-
CASSQRGTILYEQYF
TGTGCCAGCAGTCAACGGGGGACGATACTCTACGAGCAGTACTTC
>TRBV6-5|-|TRBJ2-5|-
CASSYVWARETQYF
TGTGCCAGCAGTTACGTGTGGGCGCGGGAGACCCAGTACTTC
>TRBV4-3|-|TRBJ1-3|-
CASSQVPAAVSGNTIYF
TGCGCCAGCAGCCAAGTCCCGGCAGCCGTCTCTGGAAACACCATATATTTT
>TRBV28|-|TRBJ1-3|TRBD1
CASGDRPQRSGNTIYF
TGTGCCAGCGGGGACAGGCCCCAACGCTCTGGAAACACCATATATTTT
>TRBV29-1|once|TRBJ2-7|TRBD2
CSVVAGGYEQYF
TGCAGCGTTGTAGCGGGGGGATACGAGCAGTACTTC
>TRBV7-3|-|TRBJ2-3|TRBD1
CASSPTGSDTQYF
TGTGCCAGCAGTCCGACAGGGTCAGATACGCAGTATTTT
>TRBV7-2|-|TRBJ2-3|TRBD2
CASSPFRAGGPTDTQYF
TGTGCCAGCAGCCCCTTCCGGGCGGGGGGACCCACAGATACGCAGTATTTT
>TRBV5-6|-|TRBJ1-5|-
CASSLVGPPGLSNQPQHF
TGTGCCAGCAGCTTGGTGGGGCCCCCGGGACTTAGCAATCAGCCCCAGCATTTT
>TRBV28|-|TRBJ1-4|-
CASRQGLLNEKLFF
TGTGCCAGCAGGCAAGGACTGCTTAATGAAAAACTGTTTTTT
>TRBV25-1|-|TRBJ2-1|-
CASSALFEQFF
TGTGCCAGCAGTGCGCTATTTGAGCAGTTCTTC
>TRBV11-2|-|TRBJ2-7|TRBD1
CASSYRGITYEQYF
TGTGCCAGCAGCTACAGGGGGATCACCTACGAGCAGTACTTC
>TRBV5-4|once|TRBJ2-2|-
CASSLDVVGELFF
TGTGCCAGCAGCTTGGATGTGGTCGGGGAGCTGTTTTTT
>TRBV30|-|TRBJ2-1|TRBD1
CAWSVQGALAKQFF
TGTGCCTGGAGTGTTCAGGGGGCACTGGCGAAGCAGTTCTTC
>TRBV9|-|TRBJ1-2|-
CASSTGNTYGYTF
TGTGCCAGCAGCACAGGGAACACCTATGGCTACACCTTC
>TRBV2|-|TRBJ1-5|-
CASSSGPGGPNQPQHF
TGTGCCAGCAGTTCGGGCCCCGGGGGCCCCAATCAGCCCCAGCATTTT
>TRBV28|-|TRBJ2-7|-
CASSLVPYEQYF
TGTGCCAGCAGTTTAGTTCCCTACGAGCAGTACTTC
>TRBV7-9|-|TRBJ2-1|TRBD2
CASSPSGSGNEQFF
TGTGCCAGCAGCCCCAGCGGGAGTGGCAATGAGCAGTTCTTC
>TRBV5-1|-|TRBJ1-1|-
CASSSQAGTTEAFF
TGCGCCAGCAGCTCGCAGGCGGGGACCACTGAAGCTTTCTTT
>TRBV20-1|-|TRBJ1-4|-
CSAAYVEKLFF
TGCAGTGCTGCCTACGTTGAAAAACTGTTTTTT
>TRBV19|-|TRBJ1-6|TRBD1
CASSTQQGVHNSPLHF
TGTGCCAGTAGTACTCAACAGGGGGTCCATAATTCACCCCTCCACTTT
>TRBV18|-|TRBJ2-7|-
CASSPGFSYEQYF
TGTGCCAGCTCACCAGGGTTCAGTTACGAGCAGTACTTC
>TRBV7-2|-|TRBJ2-7|-
CASSPQGGIHEQYF
TGTGCCAGCAGCCCCCAGGGGGGAATCCACGAGCAGTACTTC
>TRBV7-3|-|TRBJ2-3|-
CASSLPGLPDTQYF
TGTGCCAGCAGCTTACCGGGACTTCCAGATACGCAGTATTTT
>TRBV9|-|TRBJ2-2|TRBD2
CASSRGSGTSAHTGELFF
TGTGCCAGCAGCAGAGGATCCGGGACTAGCGCCCACACCGGGGAGCTGTTTTTT
>TRBV7-9|-|TRBJ2-4|TRBD1
CASSPTGGDVNIQYF
TGTGCCAGCAGCCCGACAGGGGGCGATGTCAACATTCAGTACTTC
>TRBV23-1|-|TRBJ2-7|-
CASSQSSSPTGVYEQYF
TGCGCCAGCAGTCAATCGTCCTCACCGACAGGAGTCTACGAGCAGTACTTC
>TRBV6-5|-|TRBJ1-5|-
CASKIGGNQPQHF
TGTGCCAGCAAAATCGGTGGCAATCAGCCCCAGCATTTT
>TRBV28|-|TRBJ2-7|-
CASSPRRAGPYEQYF
TGTGCCAGCAGTCCTAGACGGGCTGGGCCCTACGAGCAGTACTTC
>TRBV6-5|once|TRBJ1-5|-
CASSQGLNQPQHF
TGTGCCAGCAGTCAGGGTTTGAATCAGCCCCAGCATTTT